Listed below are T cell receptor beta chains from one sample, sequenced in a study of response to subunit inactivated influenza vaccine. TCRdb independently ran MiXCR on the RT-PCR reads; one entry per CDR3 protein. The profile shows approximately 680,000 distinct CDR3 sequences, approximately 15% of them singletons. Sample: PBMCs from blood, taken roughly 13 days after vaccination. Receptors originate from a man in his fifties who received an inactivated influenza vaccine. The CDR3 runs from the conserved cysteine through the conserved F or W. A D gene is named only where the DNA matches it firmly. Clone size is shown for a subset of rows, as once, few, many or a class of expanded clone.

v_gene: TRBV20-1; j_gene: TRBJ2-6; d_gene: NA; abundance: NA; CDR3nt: TGCAGTGCGCCGGTTGGGGGCAGCTCTGGGGCCAACGTCCTGACTTTC; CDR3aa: CSAPVGGSSGANVLTF
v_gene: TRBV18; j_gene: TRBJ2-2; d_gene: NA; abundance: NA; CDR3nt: TGTGCCAGCTCACCACCGGCCTACACAGACGCCGGGGAGCTGTTTTTT; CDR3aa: CASSPPAYTDAGELFF
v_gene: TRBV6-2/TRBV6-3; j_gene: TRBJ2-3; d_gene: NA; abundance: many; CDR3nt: TGTGCCAGCGGACGCACAGATACGCAGTATTTT; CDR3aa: CASGRTDTQYF
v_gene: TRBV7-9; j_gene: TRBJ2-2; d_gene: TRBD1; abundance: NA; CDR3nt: TGTGCCAGCAGCTTGGGGACAGACACCGGGGAGCTGTTTTTT; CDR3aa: CASSLGTDTGELFF
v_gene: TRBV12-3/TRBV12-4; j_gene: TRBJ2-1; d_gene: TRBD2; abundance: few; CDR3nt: TGTGCCAGCAGTTTATCCTCTAGCGGTGAGCAGTTCTTC; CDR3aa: CASSLSSSGEQFF
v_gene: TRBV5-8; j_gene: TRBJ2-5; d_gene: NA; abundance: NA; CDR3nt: TGTGCCAGCAGCTTGGCCGTGAGGGCTCTACAAGAGACCCAGTACTTC; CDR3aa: CASSLAVRALQETQYF
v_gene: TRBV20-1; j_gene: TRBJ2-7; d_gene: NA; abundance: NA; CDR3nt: TGCAGTGCTAGAGATATCAGGGAGGTAGGAGAGCAGTACTTC; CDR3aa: CSARDIREVGEQYF
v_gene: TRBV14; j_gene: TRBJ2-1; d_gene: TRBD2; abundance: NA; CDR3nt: TGTGCCAGCAGCCAAGATCTACTCCCGGGACTAGCGGGGTTACGCTCCTACAATGAGCAGTTCTTC; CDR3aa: CASSQDLLPGLAGLRSYNEQFF
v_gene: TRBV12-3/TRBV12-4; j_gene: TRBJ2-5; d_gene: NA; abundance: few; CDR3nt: TGTGCCAGCAGTTTAGATGGGGTCGGAGAGACCCAGTACTTC; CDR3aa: CASSLDGVGETQYF
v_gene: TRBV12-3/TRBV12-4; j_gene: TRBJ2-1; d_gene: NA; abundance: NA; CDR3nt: TGTGCCAGCAGTTTTCGCGGGTCCGACTACAATGAGCAGTTCTTC; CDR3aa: CASSFRGSDYNEQFF
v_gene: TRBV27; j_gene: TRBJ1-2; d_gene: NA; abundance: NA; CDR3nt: TGTGCCAGCAGTTTAGGTGCAGGGGAAGTCGGTAACTATGGCTACACCTTC; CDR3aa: CASSLGAGEVGNYGYTF
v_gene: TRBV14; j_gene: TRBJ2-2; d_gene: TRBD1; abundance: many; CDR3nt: TGTGCCAGCAGCCAACCGGGACAGGGGCGCACCGGGGAGCTGTTTTTT; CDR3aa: CASSQPGQGRTGELFF
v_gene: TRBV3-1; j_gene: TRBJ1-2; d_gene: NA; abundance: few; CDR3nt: TGTGCCAGCAGCCGGACAGAGAACTATGGCTACACCTTC; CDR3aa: CASSRTENYGYTF
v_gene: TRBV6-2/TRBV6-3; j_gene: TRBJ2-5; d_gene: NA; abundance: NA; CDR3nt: TGTGCCAGCAGTTACCGCGGGACCCCCCAAGAGACCCAGTACTTC; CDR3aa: CASSYRGTPQETQYF
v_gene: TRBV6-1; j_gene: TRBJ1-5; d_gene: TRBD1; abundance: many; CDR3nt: TGTGCCAGCAGTGAAGGGACAGGGCGGCAGCCCCAGCATTTT; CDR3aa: CASSEGTGRQPQHF
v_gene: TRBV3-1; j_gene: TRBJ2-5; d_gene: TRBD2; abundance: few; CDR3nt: TGTGCCAGCAGGCTCGGGACTACTCAAGAGACCCAGTACTTC; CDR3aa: CASRLGTTQETQYF
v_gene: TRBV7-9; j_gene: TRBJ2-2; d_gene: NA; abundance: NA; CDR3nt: TGTGCCAGCAGCTTAGGGGTCAGCACGAACACCGGGGAGCTGTTTTTT; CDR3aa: CASSLGVSTNTGELFF
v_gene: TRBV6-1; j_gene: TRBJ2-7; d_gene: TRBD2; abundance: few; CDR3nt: TGTGCCAGCAGGGGGACTAGTCCCGAGCAGTACTTC; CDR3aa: CASRGTSPEQYF
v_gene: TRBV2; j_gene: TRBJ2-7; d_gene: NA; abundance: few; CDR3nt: TGTGCCAGCAGTGAGAAGTTTTGGAGCTCCTACGAGCAGTACTTC; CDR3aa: CASSEKFWSSYEQYF
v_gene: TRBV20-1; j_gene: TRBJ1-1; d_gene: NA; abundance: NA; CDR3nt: TGCAGTGCTATATTCCTCGTGAACACTGAAGCTTTCTTT; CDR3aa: CSAIFLVNTEAFF
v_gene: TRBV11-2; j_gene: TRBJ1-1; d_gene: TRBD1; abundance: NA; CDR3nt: TGTGCCAGCAGCTCTTTGACAGGGATGAACACTGAAGCTTTCTTT; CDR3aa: CASSSLTGMNTEAFF
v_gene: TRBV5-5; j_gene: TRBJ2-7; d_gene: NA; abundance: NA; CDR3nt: TGTGCCAGCAGTTACAGGTCCTTCTACGAGCAGTACTTC; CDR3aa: CASSYRSFYEQYF
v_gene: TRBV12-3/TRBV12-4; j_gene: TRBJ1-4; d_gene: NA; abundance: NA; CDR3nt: TGTGCCAGCAGTTTAGGCTATAATGAAAAACTGTTTTTT; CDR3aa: CASSLGYNEKLFF
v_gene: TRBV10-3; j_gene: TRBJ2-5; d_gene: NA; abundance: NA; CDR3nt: TGTGCCTCTAAACCGGGACACCGACAAGAGACCCAGTACTTC; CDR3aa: CASKPGHRQETQYF
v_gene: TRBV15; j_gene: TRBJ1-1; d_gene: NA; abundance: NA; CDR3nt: TGTGCCACCAGTCCTTGGTCCTCGGCCATAGGGGCTGAAGCTTTCTTT; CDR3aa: CATSPWSSAIGAEAFF
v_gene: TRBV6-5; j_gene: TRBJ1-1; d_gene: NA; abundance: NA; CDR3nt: TGTGCCAGCAGATCGGACCGGACTGAAGCTTTCTTT; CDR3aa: CASRSDRTEAFF
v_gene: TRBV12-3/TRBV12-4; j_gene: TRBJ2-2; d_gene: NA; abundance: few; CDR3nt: TGTGCCAGCAGTCACTGGGCCGGACAGCACTACGCGAACACCGGGGAGCTGTTTTTT; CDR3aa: CASSHWAGQHYANTGELFF
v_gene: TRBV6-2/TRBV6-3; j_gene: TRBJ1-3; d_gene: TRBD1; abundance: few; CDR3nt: TGTGCCAGCAAAGGGGGCAGCGCTGGAAACACCATATATTTT; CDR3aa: CASKGGSAGNTIYF
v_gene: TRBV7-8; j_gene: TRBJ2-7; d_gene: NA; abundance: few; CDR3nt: TGTGCCAGCAGCGAGCGGCGCTCCTACGAGCAGTACTTC; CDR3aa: CASSERRSYEQYF
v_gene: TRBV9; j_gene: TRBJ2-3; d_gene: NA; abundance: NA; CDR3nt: TGTGCCAGCAGCGGCACTAGCCTGGGCGTGGATACGCAGTATTTT; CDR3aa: CASSGTSLGVDTQYF
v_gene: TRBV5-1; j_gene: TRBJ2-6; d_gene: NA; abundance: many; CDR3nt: TGCGCCAGCAGCTTACAATACTCTGGGGCCAACGTCCTGACTTTC; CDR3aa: CASSLQYSGANVLTF
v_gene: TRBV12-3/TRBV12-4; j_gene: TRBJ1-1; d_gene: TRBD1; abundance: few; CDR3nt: TGTGCCAGCAATACTTTACGCGTTGGCAGGGGGGCTTTCTTT; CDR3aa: CASNTLRVGRGAFF
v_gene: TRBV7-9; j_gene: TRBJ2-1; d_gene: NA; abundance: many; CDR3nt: TGTGCCAGCAGCTTAGAAGCTACCTACAATGAGCAGTTCTTC; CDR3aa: CASSLEATYNEQFF
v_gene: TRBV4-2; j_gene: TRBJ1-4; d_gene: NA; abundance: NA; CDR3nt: TGTGCCAGCAGCCAAGATCAGGTCTCGAATGAAAAACTGTTTTTT; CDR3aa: CASSQDQVSNEKLFF
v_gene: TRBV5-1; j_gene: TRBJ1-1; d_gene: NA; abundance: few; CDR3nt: TGCGCCAGCAGCTTGGAGGGGATTAACACTGAAGCTTTCTTT; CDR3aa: CASSLEGINTEAFF
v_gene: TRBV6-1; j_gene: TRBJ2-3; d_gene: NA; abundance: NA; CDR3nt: TGTGCCAGCAGTGAAGCGAAAACCGGGACTTGGATGTCGGATACGCAGTATTTT; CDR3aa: CASSEAKTGTWMSDTQYF
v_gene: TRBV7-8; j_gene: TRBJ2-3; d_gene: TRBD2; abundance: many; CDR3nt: TGTGCCAGCAGCCTCTGGGGGGGTATCACAGATACGCAGTATTTT; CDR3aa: CASSLWGGITDTQYF
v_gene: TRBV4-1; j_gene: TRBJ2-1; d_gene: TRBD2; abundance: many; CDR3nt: TGCGCCAGCAGCCCGGAGGGGACTAGCGGGGGGATTAATGAGCAGTTCTTC; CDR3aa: CASSPEGTSGGINEQFF
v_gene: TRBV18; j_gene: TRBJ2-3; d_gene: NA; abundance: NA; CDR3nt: TGTGCCAGCTCACCGGGACAAACCCGCACAGATACGCAGTATTTT; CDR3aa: CASSPGQTRTDTQYF
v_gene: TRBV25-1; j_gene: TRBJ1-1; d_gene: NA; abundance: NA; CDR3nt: TGTGCCAGCAGACCCTCAGGGAGAACTGAAGCTTTCTTT; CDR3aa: CASRPSGRTEAFF
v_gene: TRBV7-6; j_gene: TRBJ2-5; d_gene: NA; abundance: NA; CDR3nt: TGTGCCAGCAGCTTGATGACACAGCAAGAGACCCAGTACTTC; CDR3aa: CASSLMTQQETQYF
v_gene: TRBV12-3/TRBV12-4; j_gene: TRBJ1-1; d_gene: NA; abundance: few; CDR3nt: TGTGCCAGCAAAGTAAACACTGAAGCTTTCTTT; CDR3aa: CASKVNTEAFF
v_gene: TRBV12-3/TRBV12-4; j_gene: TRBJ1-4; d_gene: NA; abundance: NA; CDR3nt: TGTGCCAGCAGCCCTGGGGGGGGGCGGAATGAAAAACTGTTTTTT; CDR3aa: CASSPGGGRNEKLFF
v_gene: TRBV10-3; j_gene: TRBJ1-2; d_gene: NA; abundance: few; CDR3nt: TGTGCCATCAGTGCGCGGACGGCTTTTGATGGCTACACCTTC; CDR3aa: CAISARTAFDGYTF
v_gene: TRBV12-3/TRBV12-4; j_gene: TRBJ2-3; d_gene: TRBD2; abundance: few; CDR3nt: TGTGCCAGCAGGCGGAGCGGGGGCACAGATACGCAGTATTTT; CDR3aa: CASRRSGGTDTQYF
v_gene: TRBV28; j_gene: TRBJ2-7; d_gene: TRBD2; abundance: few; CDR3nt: TGTGCCAGCAGTTGGAGACGGGGGGTCCTCTCCTACGAGCAGTACTTC; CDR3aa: CASSWRRGVLSYEQYF
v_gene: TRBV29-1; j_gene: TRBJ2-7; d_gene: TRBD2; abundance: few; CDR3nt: TGCAGCGCCGCGCCCTTGCGGGAGTCAGGCGAGCAGTACTTC; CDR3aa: CSAAPLRESGEQYF
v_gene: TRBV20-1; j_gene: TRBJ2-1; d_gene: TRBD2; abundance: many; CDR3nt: TGCAGTGCTCTAGGGACTAGCGGGAGGTATCATGAGCAGTTCTTC; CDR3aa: CSALGTSGRYHEQFF
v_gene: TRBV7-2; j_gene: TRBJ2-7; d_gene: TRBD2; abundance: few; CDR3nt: TGTGCCAGCAGCTTAGCGCGGACGACTAGCGGGGGTTACGAGCAGTACTTC; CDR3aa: CASSLARTTSGGYEQYF
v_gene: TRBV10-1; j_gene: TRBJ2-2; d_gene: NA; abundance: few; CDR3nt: TGCGCCAGCAGTGCTTATATCGGGGAGCTGTTTTTT; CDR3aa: CASSAYIGELFF
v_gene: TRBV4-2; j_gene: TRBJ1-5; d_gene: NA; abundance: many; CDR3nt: TGTGCCAGCAGCAGCGAAAGTGGAGGGATCGGTCAGCCCCAGCATTTT; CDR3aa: CASSSESGGIGQPQHF
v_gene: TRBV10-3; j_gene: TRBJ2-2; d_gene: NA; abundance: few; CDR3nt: TGTGCCATCATGGGAGGGGGAAGCACCGGGGAGCTGTTTTTT; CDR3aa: CAIMGGGSTGELFF
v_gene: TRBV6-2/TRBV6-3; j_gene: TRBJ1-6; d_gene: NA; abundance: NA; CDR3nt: TGTGCCAGCAGTTACGGAGGGGTGGCTAATTCACCCCTCCACTTT; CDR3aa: CASSYGGVANSPLHF
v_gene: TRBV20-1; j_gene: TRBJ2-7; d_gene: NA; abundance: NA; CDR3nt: TGCAGTGCTATGAGGACTGCCTACGAGCAGTACTTC; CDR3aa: CSAMRTAYEQYF
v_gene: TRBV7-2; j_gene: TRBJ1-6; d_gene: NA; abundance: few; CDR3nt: TGTGCCAGCAGCCCAGGAGGAGCGGGATCCTATAATTCACCCCTCCACTTT; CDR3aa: CASSPGGAGSYNSPLHF
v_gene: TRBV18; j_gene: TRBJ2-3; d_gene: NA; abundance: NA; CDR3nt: TGTGCCAGCTCACGGCGACAGGCGGACACAGATACGCAGTATTTT; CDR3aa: CASSRRQADTDTQYF
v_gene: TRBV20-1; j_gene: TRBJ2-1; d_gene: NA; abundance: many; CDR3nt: TGCAGTGCTGGGGGCCAATCCAATGAGCAGTTCTTC; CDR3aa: CSAGGQSNEQFF
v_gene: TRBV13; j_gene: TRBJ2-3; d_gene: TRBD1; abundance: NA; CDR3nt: TGTGCCAGCAGTCCCGGGACAGAACGCACAGATACGCAGTATTTT; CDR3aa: CASSPGTERTDTQYF
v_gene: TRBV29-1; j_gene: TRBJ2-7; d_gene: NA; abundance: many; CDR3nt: TGCAGCGTTGAAGATCAAATCTACGAGCAGTACTTC; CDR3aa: CSVEDQIYEQYF
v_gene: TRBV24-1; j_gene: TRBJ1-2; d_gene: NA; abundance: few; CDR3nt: TGTGCCACCAGTGGGTCGGGGATTAACTATGGCTACACCTTC; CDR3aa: CATSGSGINYGYTF